This TCR beta chain was recovered during a study of multiple sclerosis patients with progressive multifocal leukoencephalopathy. Study conclusions and caveats: Most PML patients had lower entropy, suggesting less diverse TRB repertoires. Expanded clones at PML onset predated and persisted through natalizumab therapy.

Regarding time point: time of PML onset. PML was confirmed by JC virus DNA in cerebrospinal fluid. T3 blood samples were collected at the time of PML onset. Concerning this clone: Its antigen is undetermined.

The CDR3 loop spans 15 amino acids. The germline V gene has CDR1 LGHNA and CDR2 YNFKEQ. V was pared by 0 bases and J by 1 base, with 10 bases between. Data came from immunoSEQ multiplex PCR; TCRdb stores just in-frame clones and leaves some out. The sample carries approximately 31,000 clones, more than 75% recorded once. The sample consisted of PBMCs, taken from a patient treated with natalizumab. This chain connects TRBV4-2 to TRBJ2-7; D remains ambiguous. The sequence derives from a human donor with progressive multifocal leukoencephalopathy. CDR3 nucleotide sequence: TGTGCCAGCAGCCAAGATTTGGCGGAGTCCTACGAGCAGTACTTC. It translates to CASSQDLAESYEQYF.